This entry is about one T cell receptor (beta chain). The antigen is undetermined. This record comes from a study of cytomegalovirus exposure and HLA in healthy donors. Overall study findings and caveats: Cytomegalovirus association was assigned to under 200 TCR beta chains.

This table comes from immunoSEQ multiplex PCR, and its TCRdb copy is limited to in-frame clones, with some not included. Of about 330,000 clones in the sample, roughly nine tenths were seen once. Sequencing was done on a sample of PBMCs. The clonotype originates from a woman in her 30s in good health and CMV-seropositive.

This chain's CDR3 is CAWSATVRTDTQYF. CDR3 bases: TGTGCCTGGAGTGCCACGGTCCGCACAGATACGCAGTATTTT. The rearrangement joins TRBV30 to TRBJ2-3; D call uncertain. Trimming removed 1 base at V and 1 base at J, with 9 bases between. The CDR3 runs to 14 residues. Germline-derived CDR1 and CDR2 are GTSNPN and SVGIG (reference sequence).